The subject of this entry is one T cell receptor beta chain. Germline CDR1 is SGHTS and CDR2 is YDEGEE. CDR3 length: 18 amino acids. The V end lost 0 bases, the J end lost 3 bases, and 19 bases lay between the germline ends. These data originate in a study of cytotoxic CD8 clonotypes in ibrutinib-treated CLL. The overall study: Enrolment comprised around 11 relapsed/refractory and around 15 treatment-naive patients; approximately 18 were IGHV unmutated. Partial responders about 24, complete 2; about 12 progressed and around 15 stayed in remission by median 68 months. Response samples followed a median around 11 months of treatment, range 6 to 36.

Depth targeted 1 in 200,000 to 1 in 1 million T cells, averaging approximately 9.3x coverage per clonotype. Sequencing was performed with immunoSEQ multiplex PCR; in TCRdb, only in-frame clones are kept and a portion is missing. In the table there are 120,000 to 150,000 clones, about 72% of which are singletons. The material sequenced was PBMCs, taken after 12 months of ibrutinib treatment. The receptor was derived from a human donor with chronic lymphocytic leukemia. The V gene is TRBV5-8, the J gene TRBJ1-5, with D unresolved. For the CDR3, the DNA is TGTGCCAGCAGCTTGGAGGGATTACTAGAGCATAACAATCAGCCCCAGCATTTT. Translating it yields CASSLEGLLEHNNQPQHF.